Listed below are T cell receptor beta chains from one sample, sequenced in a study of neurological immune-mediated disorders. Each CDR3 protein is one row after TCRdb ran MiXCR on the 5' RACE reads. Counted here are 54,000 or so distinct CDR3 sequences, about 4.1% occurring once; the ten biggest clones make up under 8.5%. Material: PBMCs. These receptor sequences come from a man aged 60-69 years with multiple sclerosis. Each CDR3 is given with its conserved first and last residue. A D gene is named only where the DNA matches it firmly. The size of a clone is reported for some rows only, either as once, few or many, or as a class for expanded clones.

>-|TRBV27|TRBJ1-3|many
TGTGCCAGCAGTTTTAGTCGCTCTGGAAACACCATATATTTT
CASSFSRSGNTIYF
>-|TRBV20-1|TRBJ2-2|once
TGCAGTGCTAGAGATAGTGTGCCGGGGGAGCTGTTTTTT
CSARDSVPGELFF
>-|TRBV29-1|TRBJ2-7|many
TGCAGCGTTGTGAAAGGGCCAGGGGAGCAGTACTTC
CSVVKGPGEQYF
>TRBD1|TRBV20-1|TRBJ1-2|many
TGCAGTGCTAGAGAGGGGACAGGGGGCGCGTGGGGCTACACCTTC
CSAREGTGGAWGYTF
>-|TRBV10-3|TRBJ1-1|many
TGTGCCAGCGGGCGATTGGGGGAAGGCGGCGGGAACACTGAAGCTTTCTTT
CASGRLGEGGGNTEAFF
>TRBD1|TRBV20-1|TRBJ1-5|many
TGCAGTGCTAGCTCGGGACAGCAAAATCAGCCCCAGCATTTT
CSASSGQQNQPQHF
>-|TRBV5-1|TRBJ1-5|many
TGCGCCAGCAGCTTGGGGGGGGGAAATCAGCCCCAGCATTTT
CASSLGGGNQPQHF
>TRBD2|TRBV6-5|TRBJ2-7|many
TGTGCCAGCAGTTACGGAGCGGGGGCCTACGAGCAGTACTTC
CASSYGAGAYEQYF
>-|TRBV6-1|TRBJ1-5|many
TGTGCCAGCAGTGAGGGGGGGGGACCAGAGCCCCAGCATTTT
CASSEGGGPEPQHF
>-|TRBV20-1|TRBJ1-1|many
TGCAGTGCTAGTGGGCCGCGATCTTGGGACACTGAAGCTTTCTTT
CSASGPRSWDTEAFF
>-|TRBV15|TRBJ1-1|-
TGTGCCACCAGCAGAGAATCAAACACTGAAGCTTTCTTT
CATSRESNTEAFF
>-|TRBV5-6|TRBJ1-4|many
TGTGCCAGCAGCCACACACAAACCATGGCCAGAAGGAGGGAAAAACTGTTTTTT
CASSHTQTMARRREKLFF
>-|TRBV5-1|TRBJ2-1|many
TGCGCCAGCAGCCCAGGACTCAGCTCCTACAATGAGCAGTTCTTC
CASSPGLSSYNEQFF
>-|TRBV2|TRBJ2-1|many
TGTGCCAAAGCAGAGGTTACGAGCTCCTACAATGAGCAGTTCTTC
CAKAEVTSSYNEQFF
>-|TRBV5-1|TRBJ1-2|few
TGCGCCAGCAGCTTAAGTGAGGGGAGCTACTATGGCTACACCTTC
CASSLSEGSYYGYTF
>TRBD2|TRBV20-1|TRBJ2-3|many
TGCAGTGCTAGGACTAGCTTCAGCACAGATACGCAGTATTTT
CSARTSFSTDTQYF
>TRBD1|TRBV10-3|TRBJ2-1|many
TGTGCCATCAGTGAGCTCTTGGGACAGGGATCAAATGAGCAGTTCTTC
CAISELLGQGSNEQFF
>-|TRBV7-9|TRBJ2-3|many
TGTGCCAGCAGCTCCCTCCTGGGGTCTAGCACAGATACGCAGTATTTT
CASSSLLGSSTDTQYF
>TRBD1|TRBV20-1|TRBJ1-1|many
TGCAGTGCAAAGGGACAGATGAACACTGAAGCTTTCTTT
CSAKGQMNTEAFF
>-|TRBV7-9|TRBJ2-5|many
TGTGCCAGCAGCTTAGAGACCCAGTACTTC
CASSLETQYF
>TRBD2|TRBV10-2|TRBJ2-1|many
TGCGCCAGCAGCTCAGCGGGGTATAGTGACAATGAGCAGTTCTTC
CASSSAGYSDNEQFF
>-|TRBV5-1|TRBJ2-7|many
TGCGCCAGCAGGCGGCCATCGAGCTACGAGCAGTACTTC
CASRRPSSYEQYF
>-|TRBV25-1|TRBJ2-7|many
TGTGCCAGCAGTATAGGGACAATAAATGGTGGCGAGCAGTACTTC
CASSIGTINGGEQYF
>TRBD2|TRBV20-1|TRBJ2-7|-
TGCAGTGCTAGTCTAGCGGGAGTGTACCAAGAGCAGTACTTC
CSASLAGVYQEQYF
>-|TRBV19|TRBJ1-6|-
TGTGCCAGTAGTACCGGGTCTGGGGGAAATTCACCCCTACACTTT
CASSTGSGGNSPLHF
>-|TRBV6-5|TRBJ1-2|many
TGTGCCAGCAGTACGTACAATTTGCGGTATGGCTACACCTTC
CASSTYNLRYGYTF